These T cell receptor beta chains were read from a single sample in a study of graft-versus-host responses after intestinal transplantation. Sequencing used immunoSEQ multiplex PCR; TCRdb keeps in-frame clones, though not all of them. The sample carries 130,000 or so clones, around nine tenths recorded once. These receptors are not linked to any known antigen. Sequencing used unstimulated CD4+ T cells sorted from spleen or lymph node cells, obtained before intestinal transplant. The receptors were gathered from a human donor who received an intestinal transplant. Both conserved end residues are part of each CDR3. The D gene is left open where the match is weak. Clone size is shown for a subset of rows, as once, few, many or a class of expanded clone.

CDR3 protein	CDR3 DNA	V gene	D gene	clone size	J gene
CASSLGPLSSYNEQFF	TGTGCCAGCAGCTTAGGCCCTTTAAGCTCCTACAATGAGCAGTTCTTC	TRBV11-3	-	-	TRBJ2-1
CASTEEGRAEQYF	TGTGCCAGCACCGAGGAGGGAAGGGCCGAGCAGTACTTC	TRBV6-5	-	-	TRBJ2-7
CASSQDWGGQETQYF	TGCGCCAGCAGCCAAGATTGGGGCGGGCAAGAGACCCAGTACTTC	TRBV4-3	-	-	TRBJ2-5
CSVGLAGAKNIQYF	TGCAGCGTTGGACTAGCGGGAGCCAAAAACATTCAGTACTTC	TRBV29-1	TRBD2	-	TRBJ2-4
CASSLVPSGVYNEQFF	TGCGCCAGCAGCTTGGTACCTAGCGGAGTCTACAATGAGCAGTTCTTC	TRBV5-1	TRBD2	-	TRBJ2-1
CATSRDRLSYEQYF	TGTGCCACCAGCAGAGATAGACTTTCCTACGAGCAGTACTTC	TRBV15	-	few	TRBJ2-7
CASSLTRTAIETQYF	TGTGCTAGCAGCTTAACTCGGACCGCAATTGAGACCCAGTACTTC	TRBV7-7	-	-	TRBJ2-5
CASKPSGYTDTQYF	TGTGCCAGCAAGCCTAGCGGGTACACAGATACGCAGTATTTT	TRBV28	TRBD2	once	TRBJ2-3
CASSLPTLGTSGSERESYNEQFF	TGTGCCAGCAGTTTACCAACCCTCGGGACTAGCGGGAGTGAGCGAGAGTCCTACAATGAGCAGTTCTTC	TRBV28	TRBD2	-	TRBJ2-1
CASSLVRGLPYGYTF	TGTGCCAGCAGTCTTGTCAGGGGCCTACCCTATGGCTACACCTTC	TRBV28	-	-	TRBJ1-2
CATSRTSGSNEQFF	TGTGCCACCAGCAGAACTAGCGGGAGTAATGAGCAGTTCTTC	TRBV15	TRBD2	-	TRBJ2-1
CASSVGPYEQYF	TGTGCCAGCAGTGTTGGGCCCTACGAGCAGTACTTC	TRBV28	-	-	TRBJ2-7
CASSQWTGTGELFF	TGTGCCAGCAGTCAGTGGACTGGCACCGGGGAGCTGTTTTTT	TRBV27	-	-	TRBJ2-2
CASSPGTAIGEQYF	TGTGCCAGCAGCCCCGGGACAGCGATAGGGGAGCAGTACTTC	TRBV7-9	TRBD1	-	TRBJ2-7
CASKRSGDQPQHF	TGTGCCAGTAAACGCTCAGGGGACCAGCCCCAGCATTTT	TRBV19	-	-	TRBJ1-5
CASSRGLATGELFF	TGTGCCAGCAGCCGGGGACTAGCGACCGGGGAGCTGTTTTTT	TRBV5-6	TRBD2	-	TRBJ2-2
CASSPALSSRSSYEQYF	TGTGCCAGCAGCCCAGCGCTAAGTAGCAGAAGCTCCTACGAGCAGTACTTC	TRBV11-2	-	-	TRBJ2-7
CASSPSASLGYEQYF	TGTGCCAGCAGCCCCTCAGCTAGTTTAGGCTACGAGCAGTACTTC	TRBV7-9	-	-	TRBJ2-7
CASSQGEGLADYNEQFF	TGTGCCAGCAGCCAAGGGGAGGGGCTAGCGGATTACAATGAGCAGTTCTTC	TRBV4-2	TRBD2	-	TRBJ2-1
CASSPGGPGHRNQPQHF	TGTGCCAGCAGTCCCGGGGGTCCGGGACACCGCAATCAGCCCCAGCATTTT	TRBV27	-	-	TRBJ1-5
CASSQGPLGNEQFF	TGTGCCAGCAGCCAGGGGCCTTTGGGCAATGAGCAGTTCTTC	TRBV14	-	-	TRBJ2-1
CASSSERLTNEKLFF	TGTGCCAGCAGCTCCGAAAGGTTGACTAATGAAAAACTGTTTTTT	TRBV6-5	-	-	TRBJ1-4
CASSYSSEAFF	TGTGCCAGCAGTTACTCTTCCGAAGCTTTCTTT	TRBV6-5	-	-	TRBJ1-1
CASSLYPPTQGSPLHF	TGTGCCAGCAGTTTATACCCCCCCACACAGGGGTCACCCCTCCACTTT	TRBV27	TRBD1	-	TRBJ1-6
CASSFGQRNTEAFF	TGTGCCAGCAGCTTCGGACAGCGGAACACTGAAGCTTTCTTT	TRBV11-2	-	-	TRBJ1-1
CASRDRQETQYF	TGTGCCAGCAGGGACAGGCAAGAGACCCAGTACTTC	TRBV6-6	TRBD1	-	TRBJ2-5
CASSLGGRATQETQYF	TGCGCCAGCAGCTTGGGGGGCCGTGCGACCCAAGAGACCCAGTACTTC	TRBV5-1	-	-	TRBJ2-5
CASSLMFGDSGETQYF	TGCGCCAGCAGCTTGATGTTCGGTGACTCGGGAGAGACCCAGTACTTC	TRBV5-1	-	once	TRBJ2-5
CASSLRAGQETQYF	TGCGCCAGCAGCCTCCGAGCGGGCCAAGAGACCCAGTACTTC	TRBV5-1	-	-	TRBJ2-5